This T cell receptor beta chain was sequenced in a study of CD8+ T cells in alopecia areata. CDR3 length: 12 amino acids. V lost 9 bases, J lost 6 bases, and 6 bases stayed unmatched. The germline CDR1 and CDR2 sequences are MGHDK and SYGVNS. Extraction and reverse transcription of RNA yielded cDNA as the sequencing template. TCRdb's table, derived via immunoSEQ multiplex PCR, lists solely in-frame clones and lacks some. The data show 120,000 to 150,000 clones, around 62% seen once. Material for sequencing was CD8+ T cells sorted from blood. This sequence originates from a human donor in good health. V is TRBV25-1 and J is TRBJ1-1, with 8 nucleotides matching TRBD1. CDR3 coding DNA: TGTGCCAGTCTTCAGGGGGCGTCTGAAGCTTTCTTT. It is translated as CASLQGASEAFF.